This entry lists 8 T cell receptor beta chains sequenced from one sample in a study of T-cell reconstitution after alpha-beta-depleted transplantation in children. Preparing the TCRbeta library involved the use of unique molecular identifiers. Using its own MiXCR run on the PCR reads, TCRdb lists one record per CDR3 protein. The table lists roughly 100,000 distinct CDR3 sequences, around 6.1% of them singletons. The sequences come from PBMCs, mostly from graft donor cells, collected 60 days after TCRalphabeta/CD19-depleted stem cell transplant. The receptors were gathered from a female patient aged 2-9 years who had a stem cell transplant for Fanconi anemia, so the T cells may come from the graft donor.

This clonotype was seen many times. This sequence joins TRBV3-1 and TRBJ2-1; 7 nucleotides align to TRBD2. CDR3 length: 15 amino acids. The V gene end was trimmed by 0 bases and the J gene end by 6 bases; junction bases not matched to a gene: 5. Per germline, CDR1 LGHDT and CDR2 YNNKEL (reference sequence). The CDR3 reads CASSQEAGRRNEQFF. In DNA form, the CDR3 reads TGTGCCAGCAGCCAAGAAGCGGGAAGACGCAATGAGCAGTTCTTC.

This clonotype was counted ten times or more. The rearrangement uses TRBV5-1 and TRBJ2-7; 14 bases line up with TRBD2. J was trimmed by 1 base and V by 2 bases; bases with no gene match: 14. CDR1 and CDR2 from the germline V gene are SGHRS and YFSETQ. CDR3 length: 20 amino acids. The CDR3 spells CASSFFIGPGLAGESYEQYF. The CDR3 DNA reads TGCGCCAGCAGCTTCTTTATCGGCCCGGGACTAGCGGGAGAGTCCTACGAGCAGTACTTC.

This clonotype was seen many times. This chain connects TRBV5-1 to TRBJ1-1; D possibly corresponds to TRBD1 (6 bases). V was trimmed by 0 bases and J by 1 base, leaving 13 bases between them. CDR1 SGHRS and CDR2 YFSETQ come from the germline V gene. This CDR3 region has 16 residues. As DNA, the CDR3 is TGCGCCAGCAGCTTGGTCAGGGGCATGGCGAACACTGAAGCTTTCTTT. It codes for CASSLVRGMANTEAFF.

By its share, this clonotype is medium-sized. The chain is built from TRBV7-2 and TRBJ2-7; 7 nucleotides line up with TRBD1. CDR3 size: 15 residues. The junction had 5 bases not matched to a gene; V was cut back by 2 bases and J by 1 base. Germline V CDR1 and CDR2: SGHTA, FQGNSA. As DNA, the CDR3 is TGTGCCAGCAGCTTAAACAGGGGCCCTTCCTACGAGCAGTACTTC. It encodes CASSLNRGPSYEQYF. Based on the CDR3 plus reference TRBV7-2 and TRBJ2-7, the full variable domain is GAGVSQSPSNKVTEKGKDVELRCDPISGHTALYWYRQSLGQGLEFLIYFQGNSAPDKSGLPSDRFSAERTGGSVSTLTIQRTQQEDSAVYLCASSLNRGPSYEQYFGPGTRLTVT.

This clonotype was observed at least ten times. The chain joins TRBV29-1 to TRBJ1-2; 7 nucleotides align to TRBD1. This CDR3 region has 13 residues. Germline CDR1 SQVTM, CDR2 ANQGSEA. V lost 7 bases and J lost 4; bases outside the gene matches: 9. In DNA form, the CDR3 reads TGCAGCGCTTTCCGGACAGGCGCCTATGGCTACACCTTC. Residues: CSAFRTGAYGYTF.

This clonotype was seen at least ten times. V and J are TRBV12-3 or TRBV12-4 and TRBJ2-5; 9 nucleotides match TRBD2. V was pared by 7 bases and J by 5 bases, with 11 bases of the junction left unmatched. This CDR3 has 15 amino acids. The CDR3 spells CASTLGTSLGETQYF. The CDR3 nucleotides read TGTGCCAGCACCTTAGGGACTAGCCTGGGGGAGACCCAGTACTTC.

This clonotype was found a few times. The CDR3 DNA reads as TGCGCCAGCAGCTTGCGACCTTTTTGGGGGCAAGTAGGGGCCCTCACAGATACGCAGTATTTT. This codes for CASSLRPFWGQVGALTDTQYF. The V gene is TRBV5-1, the J gene TRBJ2-3, with D perhaps TRBD1 (6 bases). The CDR3 runs to 21 residues. The ends were cut back, 1 base at V and 2 bases at J, with 29 bases in the middle. The V gene's germline CDR1 is SGHRS and CDR2 YFSETQ. The full variable domain, in which reference TRBV5-1 and TRBJ2-3 provide the parts outside the CDR3, is KAGVTQTPRYLIKTRGQQVTLSCSPISGHRSVSWYQQTPGQGLQFLFEYFSETQRNKGNFPGRFSGRQFSNSRSEMNVSTLELGDSALYLCASSLRPFWGQVGALTDTQYFGPGTRLTVL.

CDR3 residues: CAWSVGAKNIQYF. The CDR3 coding sequence is TGTGCCTGGAGTGTAGGGGCCAAAAACATTCAGTACTTC. The chain carries TRBV30 and TRBJ2-4; D is uncertain. Trimming pared 0 bases from V and 1 base from J, leaving 4 bases between. The CDR3 has 13 amino acids. Germline V gene lookup returns CDR1 GTSNPN and CDR2 SVGIG (reference sequence).